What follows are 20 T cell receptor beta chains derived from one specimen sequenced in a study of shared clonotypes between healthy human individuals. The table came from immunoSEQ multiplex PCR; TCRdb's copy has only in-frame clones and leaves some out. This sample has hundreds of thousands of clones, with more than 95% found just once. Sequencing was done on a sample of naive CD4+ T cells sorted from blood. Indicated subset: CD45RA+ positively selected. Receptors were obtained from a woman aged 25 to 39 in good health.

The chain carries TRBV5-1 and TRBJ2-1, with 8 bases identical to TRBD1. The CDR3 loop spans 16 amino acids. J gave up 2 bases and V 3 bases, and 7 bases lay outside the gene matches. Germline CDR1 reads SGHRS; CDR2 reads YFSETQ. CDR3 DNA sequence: TGCGCCAGCAGCTACGGACAGGGCGTTACCTACAATGAGCAGTTCTTC. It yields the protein CASSYGQGVTYNEQFF.

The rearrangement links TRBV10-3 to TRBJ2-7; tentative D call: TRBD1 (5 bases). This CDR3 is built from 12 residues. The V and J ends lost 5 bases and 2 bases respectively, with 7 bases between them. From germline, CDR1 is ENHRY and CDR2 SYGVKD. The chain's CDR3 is CAISQGPYEQYF. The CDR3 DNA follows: TGTGCCATCAGTCAGGGTCCCTACGAGCAGTACTTC.

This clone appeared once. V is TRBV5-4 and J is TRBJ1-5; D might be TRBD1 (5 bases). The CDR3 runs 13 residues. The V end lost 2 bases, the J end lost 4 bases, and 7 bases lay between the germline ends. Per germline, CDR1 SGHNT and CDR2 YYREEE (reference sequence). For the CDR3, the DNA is TGTGCCAGCAGCTTAGGGGAGAATCAGCCCCAGCATTTT. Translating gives CASSLGENQPQHF.

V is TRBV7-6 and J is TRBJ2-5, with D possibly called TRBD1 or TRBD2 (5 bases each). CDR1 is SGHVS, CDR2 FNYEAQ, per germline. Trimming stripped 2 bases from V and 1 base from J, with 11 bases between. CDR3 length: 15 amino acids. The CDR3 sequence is CASSLIGARQETQYF. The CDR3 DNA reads TGTGCCAGCAGCTTAATCGGGGCTCGCCAAGAGACCCAGTACTTC.

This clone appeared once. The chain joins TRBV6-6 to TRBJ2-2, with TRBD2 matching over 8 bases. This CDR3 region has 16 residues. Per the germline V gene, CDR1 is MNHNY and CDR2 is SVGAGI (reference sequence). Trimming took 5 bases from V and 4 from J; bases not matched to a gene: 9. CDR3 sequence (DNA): TGTGCCAGCAGTCTGATAAGCGGGAGTGTCACCGGGGAGCTGTTTTTT. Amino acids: CASSLISGSVTGELFF.

In DNA form, the CDR3 reads TGTGCCACCAGCTTATGGAGGGCCGCAGAGACCCAGTACTTC. Translation gives CATSLWRAAETQYF. The chain uses TRBV15 and TRBJ2-5; D might be TRBD2 (6 bases). CDR3 size: 14 residues. V lost 5 bases to trimming and J lost 4 bases, with 14 bases between them. Looked up from germline, CDR1 is LNHNV and CDR2 is YYDKDF (reference sequence).

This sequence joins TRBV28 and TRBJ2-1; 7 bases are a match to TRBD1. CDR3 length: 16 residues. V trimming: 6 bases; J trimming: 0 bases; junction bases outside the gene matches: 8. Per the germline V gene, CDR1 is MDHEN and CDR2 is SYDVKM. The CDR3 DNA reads TGTGCCAGCAGGCCATGGACAGGAGGCTCCTACAATGAGCAGTTCTTC. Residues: CASRPWTGGSYNEQFF.

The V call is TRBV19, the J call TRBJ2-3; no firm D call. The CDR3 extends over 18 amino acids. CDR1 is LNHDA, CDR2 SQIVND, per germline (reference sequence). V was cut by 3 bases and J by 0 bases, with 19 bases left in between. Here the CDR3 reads CASSISLHIAGSTDTQYF. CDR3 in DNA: TGTGCCAGTAGTATCAGTCTACATATAGCCGGGAGCACAGATACGCAGTATTTT.

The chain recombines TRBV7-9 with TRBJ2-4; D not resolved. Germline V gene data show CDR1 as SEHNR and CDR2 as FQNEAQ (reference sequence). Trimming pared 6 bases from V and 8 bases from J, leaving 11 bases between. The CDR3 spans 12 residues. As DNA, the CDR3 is TGTGCCAGCAGTCGCAGTAATTACATTCAGTACTTC. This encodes CASSRSNYIQYF.

The CDR3 region is CASTILGLPTDTQYF. The CDR3 coding sequence is TGCGCCAGCACCATCCTCGGACTGCCCACAGATACGCAGTATTTT. The V gene is TRBV4-1, the J gene TRBJ2-3; D might be TRBD2 (5 bases). The CDR3 is 15 residues long. CDR1 MGHRA and CDR2 YSYEKL come from the germline V gene. V lost 7 bases, J lost 2 bases, and 16 bases lay in between.

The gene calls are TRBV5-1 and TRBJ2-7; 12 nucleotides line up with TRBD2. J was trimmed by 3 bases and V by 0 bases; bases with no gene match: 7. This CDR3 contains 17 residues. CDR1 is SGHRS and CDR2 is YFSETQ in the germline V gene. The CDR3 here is CASSLAPSGGENYEQYF. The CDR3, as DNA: TGCGCCAGCAGCTTGGCGCCTAGCGGGGGGGAGAACTACGAGCAGTACTTC.

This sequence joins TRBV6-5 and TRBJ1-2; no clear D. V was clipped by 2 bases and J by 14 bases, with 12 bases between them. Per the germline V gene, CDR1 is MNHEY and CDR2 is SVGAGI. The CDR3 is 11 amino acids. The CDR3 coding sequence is TGTGCCAGCAGTTACGAGGCAATCTTAACCTTC. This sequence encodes CASSYEAILTF.

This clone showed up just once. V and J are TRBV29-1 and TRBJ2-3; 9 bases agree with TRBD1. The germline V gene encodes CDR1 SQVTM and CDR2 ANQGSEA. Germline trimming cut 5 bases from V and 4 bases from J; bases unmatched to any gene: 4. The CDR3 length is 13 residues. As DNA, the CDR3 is TGCAGCGTTCAGGACAGGGGACCAGATACGCAGTATTTT. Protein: CSVQDRGPDTQYF.

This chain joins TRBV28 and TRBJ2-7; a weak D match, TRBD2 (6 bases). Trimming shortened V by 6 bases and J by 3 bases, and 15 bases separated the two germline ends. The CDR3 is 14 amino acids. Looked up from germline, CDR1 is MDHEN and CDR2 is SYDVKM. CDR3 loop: CASSLHGLIYEQYF. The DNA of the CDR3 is TGTGCCAGCAGCCTACACGGACTAATCTACGAGCAGTACTTC.

CDR3 in amino acids: CASILGTMNNEQFF. Written as DNA, the CDR3 is TGTGCCAGCATCTTGGGGACAATGAACAATGAGCAGTTCTTC. The chain has TRBV28 and TRBJ2-1; D is possibly TRBD1 (6 bases). The CDR3 covers 14 residues. Per germline, CDR1 MDHEN and CDR2 SYDVKM. V was trimmed by 7 bases and J by 5 bases, leaving 15 bases between them.

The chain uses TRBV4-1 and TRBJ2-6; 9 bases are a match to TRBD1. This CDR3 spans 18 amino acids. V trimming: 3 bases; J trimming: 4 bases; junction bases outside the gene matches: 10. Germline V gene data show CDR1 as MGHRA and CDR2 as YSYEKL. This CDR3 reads CASSHRGQGATGANVLTF. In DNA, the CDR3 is TGCGCCAGCAGCCATAGGGGACAGGGAGCCACGGGGGCCAACGTCCTGACTTTC.

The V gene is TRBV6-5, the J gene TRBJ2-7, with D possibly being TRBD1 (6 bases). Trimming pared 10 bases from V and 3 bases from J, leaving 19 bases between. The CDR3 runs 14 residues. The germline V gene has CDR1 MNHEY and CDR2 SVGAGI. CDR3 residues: CATRSAGALYEQYF. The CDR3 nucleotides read TGTGCCACCCGATCGGCAGGGGCTCTCTACGAGCAGTACTTC.

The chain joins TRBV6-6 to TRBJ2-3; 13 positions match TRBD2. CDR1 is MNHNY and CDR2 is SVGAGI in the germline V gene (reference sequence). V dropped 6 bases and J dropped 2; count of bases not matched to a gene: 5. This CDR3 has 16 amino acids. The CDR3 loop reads CASRAGLAGVTDTQYF. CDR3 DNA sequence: TGTGCCAGCAGAGCAGGACTAGCGGGAGTCACAGATACGCAGTATTTT.

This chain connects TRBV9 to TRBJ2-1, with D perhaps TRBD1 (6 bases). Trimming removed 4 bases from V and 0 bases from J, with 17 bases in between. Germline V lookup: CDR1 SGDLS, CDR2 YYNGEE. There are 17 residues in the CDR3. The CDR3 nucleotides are TGTGCCAGCAGCAGAAGGGACACGACGTACTCCTACAATGAGCAGTTCTTC. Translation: CASSRRDTTYSYNEQFF.

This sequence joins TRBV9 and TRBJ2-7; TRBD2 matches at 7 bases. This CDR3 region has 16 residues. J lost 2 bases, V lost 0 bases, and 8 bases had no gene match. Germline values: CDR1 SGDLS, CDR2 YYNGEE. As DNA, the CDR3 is TGTGCCAGCAGCGTAGCTGGCGGGAGTAGGACCTACGAGCAGTACTTC. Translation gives CASSVAGGSRTYEQYF.